These T cell receptor beta chains were read from a single sample in a study of cytomegalovirus exposure and HLA in healthy donors. Repertoires were generated with immunoSEQ multiplex PCR, while TCRdb's copy carries only in-frame clones and drops some. The table includes about 220,000 clones, approximately 80% detected once. The sample was PBMCs. These receptors all stem from a boy aged 2-15 years in good health and CMV-seronegative. CDR3s include the opening cysteine and the closing phenylalanine or tryptophan. A D gene is named only where the DNA matches it firmly. Size is omitted from some rows. Given values are once, few, many or a class for expanded clones.

clone size,V gene,J gene,D gene,CDR3 DNA,CDR3 protein
.,TRBV4-1,TRBJ2-3,TRBD1,TGCGCCAGCAGCCAAGGGGAGGCCAGGGGGCCCCGTAATACGCAGTATTTT,CASSQGEARGPRNTQYF
.,TRBV5-6,TRBJ2-7,TRBD1,TGTGCCAGCAGCTTGGGGACAGGGGGAAGCGCGCAGTACTTC,CASSLGTGGSAQYF
.,TRBV5-4,TRBJ1-1,.,TGTGCCAGCAGCTTGGGGTGGACATTGAACACTGAAGCTTTCTTT,CASSLGWTLNTEAFF
.,TRBV7-9,TRBJ2-2,TRBD1,TGTGCCAGCAGCCAGGACAGGCGGGCCACCGGGGAGCTGTTTTTT,CASSQDRRATGELFF
.,TRBV2,TRBJ1-5,.,TGTGCCAGCAAGGCAGGGAACAGCAATCAGCCCCAGCATTTT,CASKAGNSNQPQHF
.,TRBV19,TRBJ2-2,.,TGTGCCAGTAACAATGGGGGGACCGGGGAGCTGTTTTTT,CASNNGGTGELFF
.,TRBV27,TRBJ2-5,.,TGTGCCAGCAGTTTAAGGGGGGGCCTGCAAGAGACCCAGTACTTC,CASSLRGGLQETQYF
.,TRBV29-1,TRBJ2-1,TRBD2,TGCAGCGTTGAAGCGGACTGGACTAGGGTGATTCGCTCCTACAATGAGCAGTTCTTC,CSVEADWTRVIRSYNEQFF
.,TRBV29-1,TRBJ1-1,TRBD1,TGCAGCCTGGGGACAGGGGGCAACACTGAAGCTTTCTTT,CSLGTGGNTEAFF
.,TRBV10-3,TRBJ1-1,.,TGTGCCATCAGTGAAGCCTCACGGTATGAAGCTTTCTTT,CAISEASRYEAFF
.,TRBV5-4,TRBJ2-1,.,TGTGCCACCTGCAATGGCGGGACCTACAATGAGCAGTTCTTC,CATCNGGTYNEQFF
.,TRBV7-9,TRBJ1-1,.,TGTGCCAGCAGCCCGGGACAAAAGAACACTGAAGCTTTCTTT,CASSPGQKNTEAFF
few,TRBV2,TRBJ1-5,TRBD1,TGTGCCAGCAGGGGGACAGGGTCTCGACAGCCCCAGCATTTT,CASRGTGSRQPQHF
.,TRBV30,TRBJ1-3,.,TGTGCCTGGAGTGTACGGAGCTCTGGAAACACCATATATTTT,CAWSVRSSGNTIYF
.,TRBV11-2,TRBJ2-1,.,TGTGCCAGCAGCTTAGCCGGGGGTTATGAGCAGTTCTTC,CASSLAGGYEQFF
.,TRBV7-9,TRBJ1-2,TRBD1,TGTGCCAGCAGCCCAAGACCCGGGACAGCCGCCTTTAACTATGGCTACACCTTC,CASSPRPGTAAFNYGYTF
few,TRBV5-1,TRBJ1-2,.,TGCGCCAGCAGCTTGGGGGGGGAACTTTTCTATGGCTACACCTTC,CASSLGGELFYGYTF
.,TRBV19,TRBJ2-1,TRBD2,TGTGCCAGTAGTATATTTCTAGCGGGAGTCGGAAATGAGCAGTTCTTC,CASSIFLAGVGNEQFF
.,TRBV30,TRBJ1-2,.,TGTGCCTGGAGTGACGATATCCAGGGTCACTACACCTTC,CAWSDDIQGHYTF
.,TRBV7-9,TRBJ1-2,.,TGTGCCAGCAGCTTAGCGGGGGGGGCGAACTATGGCTACACCTTC,CASSLAGGANYGYTF
.,TRBV4-2,TRBJ2-7,TRBD2,TGTGCCAGCAGCCATGTTCCCGGGACTAGCGGGAGGGCCCTAGTGATCTACGAGCAGTACTTC,CASSHVPGTSGRALVIYEQYF
few,TRBV30,TRBJ1-4,.,TGTGCCTGGAGAGGGGGATTCGGTGAAAAACTGTTTTTT,CAWRGGFGEKLFF
.,TRBV2,TRBJ2-5,.,TGTGCCAGCAGGAGAGCGGAAGAGACCCAGTACTTC,CASRRAEETQYF
.,TRBV7-9,TRBJ2-1,TRBD1,TGTGCCAGCAGCGACAGGGGGCAAGTTGAGCAGTTCTTC,CASSDRGQVEQFF
.,TRBV5-1,TRBJ2-2,.,TGCGCCAGCACCCCGGGTAGCTTCACCGGGGAGCTGTTTTTT,CASTPGSFTGELFF
.,TRBV11-2,TRBJ2-4,TRBD1,TGTGCCAGCAGCGAGACACAGGGGGCCAAAAACATTCAGTACTTC,CASSETQGAKNIQYF
.,TRBV4-2,TRBJ2-7,.,TGTGCCAGCAGCCAAGACCCCGGGACTTATCCATACGAGCAGTACTTC,CASSQDPGTYPYEQYF
.,TRBV15,TRBJ2-3,.,TGTGCCACCAGCAGAGTCCAAGGGGTCACAGATACGCAGTATTTT,CATSRVQGVTDTQYF
.,TRBV10-1,TRBJ1-1,.,TGCGCCAGCAGCCGACAGCCGAGTGAGAACACTGAAGCTTTCTTT,CASSRQPSENTEAFF
few,TRBV10-3,TRBJ1-1,TRBD1,TGTGCCACAGGGGACAGGGAGAACACTGAAGCTTTCTTT,CATGDRENTEAFF
few,TRBV27,TRBJ2-2,TRBD2,TGTGCCAGCAGTTCCGTGGGCGGGAGGTGGACCGGGGAGCTGTTTTTT,CASSSVGGRWTGELFF
.,TRBV5-1,TRBJ2-7,.,TGCGCCAGCAGCTTGGCAGGGTCAGGGTCCTACGAGCAGTACTTC,CASSLAGSGSYEQYF
.,TRBV27,TRBJ1-2,.,TGTGCCAGCAGTCTAACAGGGTTCGGCTATGGCTACACCTTC,CASSLTGFGYGYTF
.,TRBV6-5,TRBJ2-1,TRBD1,TGTGCCAGCAGTTACGTAGGGACAGGGGGCGATGAGCAGTTCTTC,CASSYVGTGGDEQFF
.,TRBV27,TRBJ2-1,TRBD2,TGTGCCAGCGCCAAACTAGCGGGGGGGTTCAATGAGCAGTTCTTC,CASAKLAGGFNEQFF
.,TRBV27,TRBJ1-1,TRBD1,TGTGCCAGCAGTTTATCGGGGACAGGTGAAGCTTTCTTT,CASSLSGTGEAFF
.,TRBV5-1,TRBJ1-1,.,TGCGCCAGCAGCTTGGCCTTTGGGACATCCCCTGAGAGCACTGAAGCTTTCTTT,CASSLAFGTSPESTEAFF
.,TRBV12-5,TRBJ1-2,.,TGTGCTAGTGGTTCGGGAGCTAACTATGGCTACACCTTC,CASGSGANYGYTF
few,TRBV6-5,TRBJ2-7,TRBD2,TGTGCCAGCAGTTCACTAGCGGGAGGCTACGAGCAGTACTTC,CASSSLAGGYEQYF
.,TRBV19,TRBJ2-6,TRBD2,TGTGCCAGTAGTATTCACCGGCCAGCGGGGATTACTGGGGCCAACGTCCTGACTTTC,CASSIHRPAGITGANVLTF
.,TRBV7-2,TRBJ2-3,TRBD2,TGTGCCAGCAGCTTAGCGGGTAGCGGGAGGTCGGATACGCAGTATTTT,CASSLAGSGRSDTQYF
.,TRBV6-6,TRBJ2-1,.,TGTGCCAGCAGTCCCGTTGCAGGGGAGCAGTTCTTC,CASSPVAGEQFF
.,TRBV6-1,TRBJ2-1,.,TGTGCCAGCAGTCGAGCAAGCTACAATGAGCAGTTCTTC,CASSRASYNEQFF
few,TRBV6-5,TRBJ1-4,.,TGTGCCAGCAGTTACTCCTATGCAACTAATGAAAAACTGTTTTTT,CASSYSYATNEKLFF
.,TRBV10-3,TRBJ2-3,TRBD2,TGTGCCATAGCGGGGGGCCTCACAGATACGCAGTATTTT,CAIAGGLTDTQYF
.,TRBV27,TRBJ2-3,TRBD2,TGTGCCAGCAGTCACGCTAGCGGGGGAGATACGCAGTATTTT,CASSHASGGDTQYF
.,TRBV6-1,TRBJ2-1,.,TGTGCCAGCAGTGAACTCAGGGGTAATGAGCAGTTCTTC,CASSELRGNEQFF